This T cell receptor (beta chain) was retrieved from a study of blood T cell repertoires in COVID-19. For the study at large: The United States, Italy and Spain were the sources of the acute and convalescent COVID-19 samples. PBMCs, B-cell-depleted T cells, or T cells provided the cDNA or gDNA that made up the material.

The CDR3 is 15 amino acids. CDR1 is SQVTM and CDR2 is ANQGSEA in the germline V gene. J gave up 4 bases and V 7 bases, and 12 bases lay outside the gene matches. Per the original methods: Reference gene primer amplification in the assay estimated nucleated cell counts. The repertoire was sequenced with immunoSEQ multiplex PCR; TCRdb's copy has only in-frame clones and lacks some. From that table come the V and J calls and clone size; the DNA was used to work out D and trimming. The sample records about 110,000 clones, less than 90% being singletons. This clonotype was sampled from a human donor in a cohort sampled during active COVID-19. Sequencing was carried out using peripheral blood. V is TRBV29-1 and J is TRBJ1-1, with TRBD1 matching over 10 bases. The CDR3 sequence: CSATTGTGVGTEAFF. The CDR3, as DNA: TGCAGCGCTACGACCGGGACAGGGGTTGGCACTGAAGCTTTCTTT.